The clone carrying this TCR beta chain was observed at least ten times. Its antigen is currently unknown. The sample's time point: newly diagnosed GD, antithyroid drugs for less than 3 months. Extracted RNA from PBMCs served as the source of the TCR library. Graves' disease diagnosis relied on American Thyroid Association guidelines. Arm-PCR with iRepertoire HTBI primers amplified the CDR3 regions for these TCR beta libraries. TCRdb ran MiXCR on the multiplex PCR reads and lists one entry per CDR3 protein. The sample shows approximately 400,000 distinct CDR3 sequences, roughly 15% of them seen only once. The CDR3 spans 16 residues. CDR1 is DFQATT and CDR2 is SNEGSKA in the germline V gene (reference sequence). V was trimmed by 0 bases and J by 4 bases, leaving 16 bases between them. The data belong to a study of regulatory T cells in long-lasting Graves disease. Regarding the study as a whole: Researchers examined only peripheral blood and not thyroid tissue. TRBV28, TRBJ1-2 and TRBJ2-5 emerged as the favored segments in persistent disease.

The same sample was also used in a study of T cells in Graves' hyperthyroidism and ophthalmopathy. From that second work: A first-round RT-PCR of the TCR CDR3 used the HTBI primer set.

The sequences come from peripheral blood mononuclear cells (PBMCs), collected at new diagnosis, from a patient treated with antithyroid drugs. V and J are TRBV20-1 and TRBJ2-1; TRBD2 is a possible D gene (6 bases). This TCR came from a woman in her 40s with Graves disease. DNA of the CDR3: TGCAGTGCTAGAGATCGGGTAGCGGCTGATTACAATGAGCAGTTCTTC. Translating it yields CSARDRVAADYNEQFF.